This T cell receptor (beta chain) was observed in a study of cytomegalovirus exposure and HLA in healthy donors. General study findings and limits: The tendency of first-cohort TCR clusters to co-occur in the 120 validation repertoires was the finding of a later analysis.

Trimming cost V 2 bases and J 9 bases; bases outside gene matches: 7. Germline-derived CDR1 and CDR2 are GTSNPN and SVGIG (reference sequence). The CDR3 contains 15 residues. As to this clone: The antigen is not known.

Produced via immunoSEQ multiplex PCR; TCRdb's table is partial and in-frame only. The table has under 250,000 clones, roughly 84% seen once. The receptor's source is a woman between 18 and 29 years old in good health and CMV-seropositive. Material for sequencing was PBMCs. V is TRBV30 and J is TRBJ2-1, with 13 bases aligning to TRBD2. CDR3 residues: CAWSYTSGRASEQFF. The CDR3 DNA reads TGTGCCTGGAGTTATACTAGCGGGAGGGCCAGTGAGCAGTTCTTC.